The source of this T cell receptor beta chain is a study of blood T cell repertoires in COVID-19. Assay: immunoSEQ multiplex PCR; the TCRdb copy retains only in-frame clones and omits some. Of about 210,000 clones in the sample, about four fifths were seen once. From germline, CDR1 is SGHVS and CDR2 FQNEAQ. The CDR3 is 15 amino acids. With 1 base clipped from V and 7 bases from J, the junction kept 5 bases outside the gene matches. The clonotype originates from a woman in her forties or fifties with acute COVID-19. The rearrangement links TRBV7-8 to TRBJ2-1, with TRBD1 matching 9 bases. The sample comprised PBMCs or T cells enriched from blood (not recorded which). The CDR3 nucleotides are TGTGCCAGCAGCTTAGTGGGACAGGGTTGGAATGAGCAGTTCTTC. It translates to CASSLVGQGWNEQFF.